The sequence of this T cell receptor (beta chain) was determined in a study of beta chain features in type 1 diabetes. Study context: Sorted cells examined across all samples numbered about 110,000,000.

CDR1 is SSHAT, CDR2 FNYEAQ, per germline (reference sequence). This CDR3 region has 14 residues. This clone was seen more than once but under ten times. Its antigen remains unknown. The junction does not match germline at one end; this may be a read error. Investigators reverse transcribed all isolated RNA, so they sequenced expressed TCRB transcripts. Measured with immunoSEQ multiplex PCR; TCRdb has only the in-frame clones, and not every one. The profile shows under 350,000 clones, about 24% of them singletons. Study findings and constraints: Patients with type 1 diabetes showed fewer VDJ junction insertions and more deletions. Patients' naive, central memory and Treg TCRB repertoires seemed closer to one another than those of healthy donors. In all four CD4+ subsets, TCRB CDR3 length was significantly, moderately reduced in type 1 diabetes.

Sequencing was performed on naive CD4+ T cells from blood. The origin of this receptor is a woman in her 30s with type 1 diabetes. The J gene is TRBJ2-5, the V gene TRBV7-7; D perhaps matches TRBD2 (5 bases). The CDR3 loop reads CASSPGLVQETQYF. As DNA, the CDR3 is TGTGCTAGCAGCCCCGGACTGGTTCAAGAGACCCAGTACTTC.